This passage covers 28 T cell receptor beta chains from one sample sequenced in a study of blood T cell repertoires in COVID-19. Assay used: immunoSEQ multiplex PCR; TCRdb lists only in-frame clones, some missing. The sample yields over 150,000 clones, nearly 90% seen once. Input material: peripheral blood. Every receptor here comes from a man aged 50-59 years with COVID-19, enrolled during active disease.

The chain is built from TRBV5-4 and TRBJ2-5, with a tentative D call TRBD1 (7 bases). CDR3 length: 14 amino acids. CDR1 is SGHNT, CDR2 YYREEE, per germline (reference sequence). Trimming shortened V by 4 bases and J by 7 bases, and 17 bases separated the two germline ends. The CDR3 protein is CASSGTGEVGTQYF. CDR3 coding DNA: TGTGCCAGCAGCGGCACAGGGGAGGTGGGGACCCAGTACTTC.

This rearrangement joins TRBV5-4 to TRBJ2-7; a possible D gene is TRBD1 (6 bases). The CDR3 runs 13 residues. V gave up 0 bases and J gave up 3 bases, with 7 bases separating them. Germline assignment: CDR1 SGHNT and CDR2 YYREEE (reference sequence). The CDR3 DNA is TGTGCCAGCAGCTTGGACAGGGACTACGAGCAGTACTTC. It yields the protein CASSLDRDYEQYF.

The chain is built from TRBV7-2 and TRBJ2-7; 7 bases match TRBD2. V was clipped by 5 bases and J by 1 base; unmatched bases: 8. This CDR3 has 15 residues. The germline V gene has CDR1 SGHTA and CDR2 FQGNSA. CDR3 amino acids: CASSGEGWGSYEQYF. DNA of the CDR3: TGTGCCAGCAGCGGGGAGGGGTGGGGGTCCTACGAGCAGTACTTC.

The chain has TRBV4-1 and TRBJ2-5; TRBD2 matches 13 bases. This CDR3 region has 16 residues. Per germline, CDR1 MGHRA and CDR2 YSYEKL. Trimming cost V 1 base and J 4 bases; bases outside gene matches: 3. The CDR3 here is CASSQGTSGSGETQYF. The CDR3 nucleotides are TGCGCCAGCAGCCAAGGGACTAGCGGGAGTGGAGAGACCCAGTACTTC.

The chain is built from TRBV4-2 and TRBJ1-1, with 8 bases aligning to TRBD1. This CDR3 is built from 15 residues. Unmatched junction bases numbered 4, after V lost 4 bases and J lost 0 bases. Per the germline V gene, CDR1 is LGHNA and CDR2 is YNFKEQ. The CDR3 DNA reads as TGTGCCAGCAGCCCCCGGACAGGGTTGAACACTGAAGCTTTCTTT. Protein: CASSPRTGLNTEAFF.

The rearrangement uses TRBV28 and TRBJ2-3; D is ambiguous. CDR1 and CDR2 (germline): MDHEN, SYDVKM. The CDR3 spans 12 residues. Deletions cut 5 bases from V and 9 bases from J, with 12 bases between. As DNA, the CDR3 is TGTGCCAGCAGTCCCCCAGGTGGGACGCAGTATTTT. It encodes CASSPPGGTQYF.

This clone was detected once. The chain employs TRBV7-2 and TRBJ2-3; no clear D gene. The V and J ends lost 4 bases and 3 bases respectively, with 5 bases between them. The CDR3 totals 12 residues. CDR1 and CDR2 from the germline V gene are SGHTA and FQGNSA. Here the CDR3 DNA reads TGTGCCAGCAGCTCATTTACAGATACGCAGTATTTT. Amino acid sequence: CASSSFTDTQYF.

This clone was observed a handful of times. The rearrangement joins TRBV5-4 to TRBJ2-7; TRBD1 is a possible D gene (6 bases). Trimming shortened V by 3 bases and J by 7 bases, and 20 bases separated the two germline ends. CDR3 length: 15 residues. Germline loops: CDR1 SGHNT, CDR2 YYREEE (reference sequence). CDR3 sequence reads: CASSSPAPRGGEQYF. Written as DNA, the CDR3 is TGTGCCAGCAGCTCCCCGGCCCCCCGAGGGGGTGAGCAGTACTTC.

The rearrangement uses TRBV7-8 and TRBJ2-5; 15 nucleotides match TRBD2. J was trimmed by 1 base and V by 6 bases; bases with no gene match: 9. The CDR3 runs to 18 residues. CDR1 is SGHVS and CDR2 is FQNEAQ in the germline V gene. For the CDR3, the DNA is TGTGCCAGCAGGTACCGGACTAGCGGGAGGGCCTCCCAAGAGACCCAGTACTTC. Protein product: CASRYRTSGRASQETQYF.

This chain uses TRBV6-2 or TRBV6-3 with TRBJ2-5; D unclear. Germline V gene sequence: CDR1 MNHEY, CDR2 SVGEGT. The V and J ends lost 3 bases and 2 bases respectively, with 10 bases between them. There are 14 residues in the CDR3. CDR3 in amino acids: CASSYVSRQETQYF. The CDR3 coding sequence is TGTGCCAGCAGTTATGTATCCAGACAAGAGACCCAGTACTTC.

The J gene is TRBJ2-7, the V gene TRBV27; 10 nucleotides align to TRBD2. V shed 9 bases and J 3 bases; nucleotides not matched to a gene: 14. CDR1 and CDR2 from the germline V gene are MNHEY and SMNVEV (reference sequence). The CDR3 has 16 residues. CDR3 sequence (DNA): TGTGCCAGTGCCTCGGGACTAGCGCCCGGGGTCTACGAGCAGTACTTC. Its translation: CASASGLAPGVYEQYF.

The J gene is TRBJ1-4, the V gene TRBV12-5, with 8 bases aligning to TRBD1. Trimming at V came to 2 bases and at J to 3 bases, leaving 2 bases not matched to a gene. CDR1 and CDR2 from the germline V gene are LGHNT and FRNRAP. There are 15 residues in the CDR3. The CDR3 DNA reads TGTGCTAGTGGTTTGCAGGGGGCGGCTAATGAAAAACTGTTTTTT. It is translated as CASGLQGAANEKLFF.

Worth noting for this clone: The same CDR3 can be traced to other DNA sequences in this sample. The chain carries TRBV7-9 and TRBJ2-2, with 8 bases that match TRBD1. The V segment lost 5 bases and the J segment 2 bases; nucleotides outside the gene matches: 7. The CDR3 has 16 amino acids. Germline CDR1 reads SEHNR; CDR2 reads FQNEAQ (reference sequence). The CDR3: CASSLTGQANTGELFF. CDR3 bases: TGTGCCAGCAGCCTGACGGGACAGGCAAACACCGGGGAGCTGTTTTTT. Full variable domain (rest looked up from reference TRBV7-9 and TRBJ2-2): DTGVSQNPRHKITKRGQNVTFRCDPISEHNRLYWYRQTLGQGPEFLTYFQNEAQLEKSRLLSDRFSAERPKGSFSTLEIQRTEQGDSAMYLCASSLTGQANTGELFFGEGSRLTVL.

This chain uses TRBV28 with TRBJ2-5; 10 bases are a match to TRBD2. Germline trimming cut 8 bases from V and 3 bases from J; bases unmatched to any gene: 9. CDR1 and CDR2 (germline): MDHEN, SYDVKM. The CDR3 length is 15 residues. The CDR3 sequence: CASLSWLAGEETQYF. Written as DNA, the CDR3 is TGTGCCAGCCTCTCCTGGCTAGCGGGGGAAGAGACCCAGTACTTC.

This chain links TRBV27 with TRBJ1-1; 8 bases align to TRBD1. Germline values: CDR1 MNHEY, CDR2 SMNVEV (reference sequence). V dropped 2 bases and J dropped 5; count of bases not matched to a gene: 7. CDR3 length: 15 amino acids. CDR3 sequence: CASSLHTGGRTEAFF. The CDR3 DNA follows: TGTGCCAGCAGTTTACATACAGGGGGTAGGACTGAAGCTTTCTTT.

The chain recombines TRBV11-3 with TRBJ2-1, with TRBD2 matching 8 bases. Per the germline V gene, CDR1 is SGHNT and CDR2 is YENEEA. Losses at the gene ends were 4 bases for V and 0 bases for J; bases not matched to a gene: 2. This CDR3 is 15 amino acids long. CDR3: CASSSSGSSYNEQFF. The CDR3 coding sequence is TGTGCCAGCAGCTCCAGCGGGAGCTCCTACAATGAGCAGTTCTTC. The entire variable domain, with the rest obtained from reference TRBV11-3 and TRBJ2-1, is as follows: EAGVVQSPRYKIIEKKQPVAFWCNPISGHNTLYWYLQNLGQGPELLIRYENEEAVDDSQLPKDRFSAERLKGVDSTLKIQPAELGDSAVYLCASSSSGSSYNEQFFGPGTRLTVL.

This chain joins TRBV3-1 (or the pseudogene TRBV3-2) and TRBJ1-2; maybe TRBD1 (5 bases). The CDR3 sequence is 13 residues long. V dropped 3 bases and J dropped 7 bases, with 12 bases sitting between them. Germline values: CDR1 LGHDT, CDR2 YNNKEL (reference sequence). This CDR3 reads CASSHPGPGGYTF. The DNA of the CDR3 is TGTGCCAGCAGCCACCCAGGGCCTGGTGGCTACACCTTC.

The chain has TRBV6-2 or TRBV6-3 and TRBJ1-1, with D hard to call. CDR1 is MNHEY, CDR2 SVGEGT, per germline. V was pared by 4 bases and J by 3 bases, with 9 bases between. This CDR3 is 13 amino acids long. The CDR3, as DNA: TGTGCCAGCAGTTTTCGGGGTTACACTGAAGCTTTCTTT. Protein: CASSFRGYTEAFF.

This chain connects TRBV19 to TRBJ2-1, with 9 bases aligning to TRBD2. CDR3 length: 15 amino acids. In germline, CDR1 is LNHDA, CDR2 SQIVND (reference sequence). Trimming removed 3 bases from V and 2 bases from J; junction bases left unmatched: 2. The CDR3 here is CASSMTSGTYNEQFF. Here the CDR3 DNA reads TGTGCCAGTAGTATGACTAGCGGAACCTACAATGAGCAGTTCTTC.

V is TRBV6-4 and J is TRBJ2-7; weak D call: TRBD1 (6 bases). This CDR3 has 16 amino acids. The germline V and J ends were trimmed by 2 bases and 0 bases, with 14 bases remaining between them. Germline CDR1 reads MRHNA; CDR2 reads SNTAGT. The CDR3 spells CASSDHGQSRSYEQYF. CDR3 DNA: TGTGCCAGCAGTGACCACGGACAGTCCCGCTCCTACGAGCAGTACTTC.

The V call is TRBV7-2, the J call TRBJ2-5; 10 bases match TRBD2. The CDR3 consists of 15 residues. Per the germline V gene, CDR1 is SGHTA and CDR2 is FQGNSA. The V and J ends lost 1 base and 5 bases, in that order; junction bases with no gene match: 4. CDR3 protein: CASSLVAGGAETQYF. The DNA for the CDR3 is TGTGCCAGCAGCTTAGTAGCGGGGGGTGCGGAGACCCAGTACTTC. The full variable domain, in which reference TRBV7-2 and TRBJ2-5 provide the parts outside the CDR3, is GAGVSQSPSNKVTEKGKDVELRCDPISGHTALYWYRQSLGQGLEFLIYFQGNSAPDKSGLPSDRFSAERTGGSVSTLTIQRTQQEDSAVYLCASSLVAGGAETQYFGPGTRLLVL.

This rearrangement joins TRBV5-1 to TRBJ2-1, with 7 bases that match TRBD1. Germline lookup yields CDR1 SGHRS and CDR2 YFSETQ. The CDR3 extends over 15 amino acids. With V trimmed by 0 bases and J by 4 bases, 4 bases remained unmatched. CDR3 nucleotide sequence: TGCGCCAGCAGCTTGGATGGGACAGTATACAATGAGCAGTTCTTC. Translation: CASSLDGTVYNEQFF.

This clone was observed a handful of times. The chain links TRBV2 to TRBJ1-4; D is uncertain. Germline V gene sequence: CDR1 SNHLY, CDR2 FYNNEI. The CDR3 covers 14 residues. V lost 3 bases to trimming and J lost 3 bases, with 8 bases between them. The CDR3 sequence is CASSEGRPNEKLFF. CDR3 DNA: TGTGCCAGCAGTGAGGGGAGACCTAATGAAAAACTGTTTTTT.

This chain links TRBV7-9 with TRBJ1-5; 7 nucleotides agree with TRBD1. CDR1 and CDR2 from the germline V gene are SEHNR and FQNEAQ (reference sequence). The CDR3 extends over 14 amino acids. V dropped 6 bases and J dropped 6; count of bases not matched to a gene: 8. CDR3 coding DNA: TGTGCCAGCAGTTCCCAGGGGGTTCGTCAGCCCCAGCATTTT. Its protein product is CASSSQGVRQPQHF.

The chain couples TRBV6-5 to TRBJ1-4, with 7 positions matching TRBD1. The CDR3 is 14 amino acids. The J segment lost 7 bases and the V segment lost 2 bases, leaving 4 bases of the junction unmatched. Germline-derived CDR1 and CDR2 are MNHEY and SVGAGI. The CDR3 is CASSYGTETEKLFF. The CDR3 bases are TGTGCCAGCAGTTACGGGACAGAAACTGAAAAACTGTTTTTT.

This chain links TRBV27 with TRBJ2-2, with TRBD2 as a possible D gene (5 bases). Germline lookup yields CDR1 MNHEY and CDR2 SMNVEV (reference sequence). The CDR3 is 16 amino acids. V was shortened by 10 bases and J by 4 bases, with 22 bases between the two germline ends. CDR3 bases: TGTGCCACCTCTTTTCCATCGGGGTGGGGCACCGGGGAGCTGTTTTTT. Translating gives CATSFPSGWGTGELFF.

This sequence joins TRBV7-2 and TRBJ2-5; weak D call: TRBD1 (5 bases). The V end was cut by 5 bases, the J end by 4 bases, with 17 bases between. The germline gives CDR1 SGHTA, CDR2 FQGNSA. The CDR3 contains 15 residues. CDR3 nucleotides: TGTGCCAGCAGCAAGGGGCTCGGGCATCTAGAGACCCAGTACTTC. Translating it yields CASSKGLGHLETQYF. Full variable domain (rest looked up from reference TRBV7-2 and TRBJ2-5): GAGVSQSPSNKVTEKGKDVELRCDPISGHTALYWYRQSLGQGLEFLIYFQGNSAPDKSGLPSDRFSAERTGGSVSTLTIQRTQQEDSAVYLCASSKGLGHLETQYFGPGTRLLVL.

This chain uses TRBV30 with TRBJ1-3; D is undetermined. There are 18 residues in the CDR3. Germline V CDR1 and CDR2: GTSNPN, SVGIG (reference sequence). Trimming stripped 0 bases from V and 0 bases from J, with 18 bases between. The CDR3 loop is CAWSVRFGLLSSGNTIYF. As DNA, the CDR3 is TGTGCCTGGAGTGTAAGGTTCGGGTTATTGTCCTCTGGAAACACCATATATTTT.